This record concerns one T cell receptor (beta chain) sequence. Its antigen is not known. The treatment is: approximately 10-day PBMC culture with coronavirus spike peptide pools or control peptides (ViraFEST assay). This specimen belongs to a study of vaccination and CD4 T cells after COVID-19. In germline, CDR1 is SGDLS, CDR2 YYNGEE. CDR3 length equals 16 residues. Trimming took 2 bases from V and 0 from J, leaving 13 bases between them. The Oncomine TCR Beta short-read assay was what sequenced the DNA obtained from cultured CD4+ T cells. TCRdb re-analysed the PCR reads in MiXCR, keeping a single row per CDR3 protein. This sample has over 20,000 distinct CDR3 sequences, with about 50% found just once.

The TCR sequence derives from a human donor who had recovered from COVID-19. The V call is TRBV9, the J call TRBJ2-3, with D perhaps assigned TRBD1 or TRBD2 (5 bases each). Sequenced sample: CD4+ T cells from blood, cultured in vitro. The DNA of the CDR3 is TGTGCCAGCAGCGTCGACGGGGCAGGAAGCACAGATACGCAGTATTTT. Amino acids: CASSVDGAGSTDTQYF.